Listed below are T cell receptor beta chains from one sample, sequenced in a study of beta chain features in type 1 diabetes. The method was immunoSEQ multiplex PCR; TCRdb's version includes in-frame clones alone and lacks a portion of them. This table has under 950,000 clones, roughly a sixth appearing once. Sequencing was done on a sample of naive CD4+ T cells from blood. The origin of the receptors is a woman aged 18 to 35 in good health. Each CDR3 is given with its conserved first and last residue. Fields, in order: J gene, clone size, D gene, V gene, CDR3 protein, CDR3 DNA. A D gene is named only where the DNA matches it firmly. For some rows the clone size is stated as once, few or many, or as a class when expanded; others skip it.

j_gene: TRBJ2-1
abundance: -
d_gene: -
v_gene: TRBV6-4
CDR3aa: CASSEGPEGSYNEQFF
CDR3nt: TGTGCCAGCAGTGAAGGTCCTGAGGGCTCCTACAATGAGCAGTTCTTC

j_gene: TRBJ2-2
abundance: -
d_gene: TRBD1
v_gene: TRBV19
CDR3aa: CASSSDRVNTGELFF
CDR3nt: TGTGCCAGTAGTAGCGACAGGGTGAACACCGGGGAGCTGTTTTTT

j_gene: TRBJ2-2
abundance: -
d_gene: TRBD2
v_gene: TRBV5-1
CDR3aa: CASSPLAGYTGELFF
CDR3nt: TGCGCCAGCAGCCCGCTAGCGGGGTACACCGGGGAGCTGTTTTTT

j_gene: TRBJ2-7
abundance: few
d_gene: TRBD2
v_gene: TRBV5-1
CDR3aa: CASSLGTSGSSEQYF
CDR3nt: TGCGCCAGCAGCCTTGGGACTAGCGGGAGTTCCGAGCAGTACTTC

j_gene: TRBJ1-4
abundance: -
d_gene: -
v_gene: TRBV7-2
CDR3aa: CASSQIEKLFF
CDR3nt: TGTGCCAGCAGCCAAATTGAAAAACTGTTTTTT

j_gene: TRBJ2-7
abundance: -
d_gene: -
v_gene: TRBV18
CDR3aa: CASSPGGGQGQPSYEQYF
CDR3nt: TGTGCCAGCTCACCGGGTGGCGGGCAGGGGCAACCCTCCTACGAGCAGTACTTC

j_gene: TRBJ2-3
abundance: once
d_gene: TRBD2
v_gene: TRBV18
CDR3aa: CASSAQGLAGADTQYF
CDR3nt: TGTGCCAGCTCGGCCCAGGGACTAGCGGGCGCAGATACGCAGTATTTT

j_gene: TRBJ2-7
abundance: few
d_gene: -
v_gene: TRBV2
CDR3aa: CASSTDSGEQYF
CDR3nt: TGTGCCAGCAGTACTGACTCCGGAGAGCAGTACTTC

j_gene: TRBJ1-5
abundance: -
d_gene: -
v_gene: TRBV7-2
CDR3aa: CASSVSDGEKPQHF
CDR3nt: TGTGCCAGCAGCGTAAGCGACGGGGAGAAGCCCCAGCATTTT

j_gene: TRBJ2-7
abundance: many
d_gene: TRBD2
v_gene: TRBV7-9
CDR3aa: CASSIVGTSGTHEQYF
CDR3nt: TGTGCCAGCAGCATCGTCGGGACTAGCGGGACCCACGAGCAGTACTTC

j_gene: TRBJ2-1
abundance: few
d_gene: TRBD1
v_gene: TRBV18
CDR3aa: CASSPPGTEDNEQFF
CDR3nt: TGTGCCAGCTCACCACCGGGGACAGAAGACAATGAGCAGTTCTTC

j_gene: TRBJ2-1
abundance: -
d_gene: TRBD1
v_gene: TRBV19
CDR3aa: CASSQGAVSGRSINEQFF
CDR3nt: TGTGCCAGTAGCCAGGGGGCCGTTTCAGGTCGCTCGATCAATGAGCAGTTCTTC

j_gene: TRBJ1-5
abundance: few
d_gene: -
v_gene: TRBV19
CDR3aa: CASSMDPGQPQHF
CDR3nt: TGTGCCAGTAGTATGGACCCGGGGCAGCCCCAGCATTTT

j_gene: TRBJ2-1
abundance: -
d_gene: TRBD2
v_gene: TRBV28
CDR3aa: CASSSPGGIRHNEQFF
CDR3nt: TGTGCCAGCTCCTCCCCGGGAGGGATCAGGCACAATGAGCAGTTCTTC

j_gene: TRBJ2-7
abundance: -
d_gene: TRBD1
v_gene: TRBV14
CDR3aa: CASSLTGGSEQYF
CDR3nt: TGTGCCAGCAGCCTGACAGGGGGAAGCGAGCAGTACTTC

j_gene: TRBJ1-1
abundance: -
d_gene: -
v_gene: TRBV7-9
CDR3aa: CASSLQGRTEAFF
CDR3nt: TGTGCCAGCAGCTTACAGGGAAGAACTGAAGCTTTCTTT

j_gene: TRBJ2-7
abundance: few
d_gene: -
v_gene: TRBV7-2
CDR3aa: CASSGSSYEQYF
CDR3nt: TGTGCCAGCAGCGGGAGCTCCTACGAGCAGTACTTC

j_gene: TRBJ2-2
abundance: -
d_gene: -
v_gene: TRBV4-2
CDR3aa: CASSQEENTGELFF
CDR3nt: TGTGCCAGCAGCCAAGAAGAGAACACCGGGGAGCTGTTTTTT

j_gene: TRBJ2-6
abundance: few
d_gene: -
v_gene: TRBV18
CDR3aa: CASQSSGANVLTF
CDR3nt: TGTGCCAGTCAGTCTTCTGGGGCCAACGTCCTGACTTTC

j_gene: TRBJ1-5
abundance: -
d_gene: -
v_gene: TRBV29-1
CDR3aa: CSVGFDSNQPQHF
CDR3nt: TGCAGCGTTGGATTCGATAGCAATCAGCCCCAGCATTTT

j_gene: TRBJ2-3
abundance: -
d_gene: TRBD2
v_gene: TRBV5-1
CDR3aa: CASSLVASGRQDTQYF
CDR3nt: TGCGCCAGCAGCTTGGTGGCTAGCGGGAGGCAGGATACGCAGTATTTT

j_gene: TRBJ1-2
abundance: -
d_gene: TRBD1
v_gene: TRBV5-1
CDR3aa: CASSTDRVDGYTF
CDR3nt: TGCGCCAGCAGCACGGACAGGGTGGATGGCTACACCTTC

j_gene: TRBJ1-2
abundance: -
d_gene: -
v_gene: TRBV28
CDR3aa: CASTIPGGLYGYTF
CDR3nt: TGTGCCAGCACCATCCCTGGGGGTCTCTATGGCTACACCTTC

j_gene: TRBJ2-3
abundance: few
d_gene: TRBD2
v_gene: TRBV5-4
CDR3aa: CASSDRAGGDTQYF
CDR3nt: TGTGCCAGCAGCGACAGAGCGGGAGGGGATACGCAGTATTTT

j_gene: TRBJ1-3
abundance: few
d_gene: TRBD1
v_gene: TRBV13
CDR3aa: CASSLQGATHGNTIYF
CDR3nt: TGTGCCAGCAGCTTACAGGGGGCGACGCATGGAAACACCATATATTTT

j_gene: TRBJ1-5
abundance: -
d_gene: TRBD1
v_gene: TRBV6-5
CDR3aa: CAIRSGTGVNQPQHF
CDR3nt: TGTGCCATCAGATCCGGGACAGGGGTGAATCAGCCCCAGCATTTT

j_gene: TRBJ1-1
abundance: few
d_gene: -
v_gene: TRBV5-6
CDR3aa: CASSLAAGDTEAFF
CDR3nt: TGTGCCAGCAGCTTGGCGGCAGGGGACACTGAAGCTTTCTTT

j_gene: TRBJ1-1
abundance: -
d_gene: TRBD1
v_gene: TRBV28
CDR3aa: CASREAQGGGTEAFF
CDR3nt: TGTGCCAGCAGAGAGGCACAGGGGGGTGGCACTGAAGCTTTCTTT

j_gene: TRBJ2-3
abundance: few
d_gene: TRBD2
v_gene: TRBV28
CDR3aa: CASSSVAGGTDTQYF
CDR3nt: TGTGCCAGCAGTTCCGTAGCGGGAGGGACAGATACGCAGTATTTT

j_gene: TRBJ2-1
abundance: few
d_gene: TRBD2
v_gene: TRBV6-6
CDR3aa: CASSQLAGAHNEQFF
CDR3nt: TGTGCCAGCAGTCAACTAGCGGGAGCACACAATGAGCAGTTCTTC

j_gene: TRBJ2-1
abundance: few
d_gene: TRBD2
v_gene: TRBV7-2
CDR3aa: CASSWLLAGVVNEQFF
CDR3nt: TGTGCCAGCAGCTGGCTACTAGCGGGAGTGGTGAATGAGCAGTTCTTC

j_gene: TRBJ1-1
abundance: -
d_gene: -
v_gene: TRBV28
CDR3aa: CASVRGLDTEAFF
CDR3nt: TGTGCCAGCGTGCGGGGATTGGACACTGAAGCTTTCTTT

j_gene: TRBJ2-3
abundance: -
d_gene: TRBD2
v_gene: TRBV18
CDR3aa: CASSPRLAGGPTDTQYF
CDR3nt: TGTGCCAGCTCACCACGTCTTGCGGGAGGCCCCACAGATACGCAGTATTTT

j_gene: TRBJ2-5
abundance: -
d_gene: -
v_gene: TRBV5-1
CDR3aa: CASSFDPVAGQETQYF
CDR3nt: TGCGCCAGCAGCTTCGACCCAGTAGCAGGTCAAGAGACCCAGTACTTC

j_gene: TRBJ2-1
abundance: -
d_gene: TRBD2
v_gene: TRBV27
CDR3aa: CASSLEREFREQFF
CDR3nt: TGTGCCAGCAGTTTGGAGCGGGAGTTCCGGGAGCAGTTCTTC

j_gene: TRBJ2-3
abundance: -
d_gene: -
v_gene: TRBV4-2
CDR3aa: CASSQERAFPDTQYF
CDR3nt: TGTGCCAGCAGCCAAGAGAGGGCCTTCCCAGATACGCAGTATTTT

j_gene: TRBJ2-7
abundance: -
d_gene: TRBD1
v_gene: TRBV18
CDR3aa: CASSPEGTGSAEQYF
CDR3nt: TGTGCCAGCTCACCTGAGGGGACAGGGTCCGCCGAGCAGTACTTC

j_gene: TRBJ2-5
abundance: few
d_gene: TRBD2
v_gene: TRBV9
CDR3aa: CASSVVPGGGQETQYF
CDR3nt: TGTGCCAGCAGCGTAGTACCCGGCGGGGGTCAAGAGACCCAGTACTTC

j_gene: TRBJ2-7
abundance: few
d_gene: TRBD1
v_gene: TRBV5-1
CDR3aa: CASSLSYWDRGEDGSRREQYF
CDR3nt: TGCGCCAGCAGCTTGAGTTATTGGGACAGGGGGGAGGACGGGAGCCGGAGGGAGCAGTACTTC

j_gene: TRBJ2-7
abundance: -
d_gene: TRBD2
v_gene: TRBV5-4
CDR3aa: CASSGEGSFFEQYF
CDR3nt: TGTGCCAGCTCCGGGGAGGGAAGCTTTTTCGAGCAGTACTTC

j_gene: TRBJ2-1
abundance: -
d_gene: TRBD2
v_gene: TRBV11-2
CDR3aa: CASSPRGLAGATYNEQFF
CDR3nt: TGTGCCAGCAGCCCGAGGGGTCTAGCGGGAGCTACCTACAATGAGCAGTTCTTC

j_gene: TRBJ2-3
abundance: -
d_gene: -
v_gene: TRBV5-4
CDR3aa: CASSHPGAGDTQYF
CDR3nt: TGTGCCAGCAGCCACCCGGGGGCGGGGGATACGCAGTATTTT

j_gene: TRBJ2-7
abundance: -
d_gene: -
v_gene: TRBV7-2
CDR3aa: CASSLGMVQEQYF
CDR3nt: TGTGCCAGCAGCTTAGGGATGGTTCAGGAGCAGTACTTC

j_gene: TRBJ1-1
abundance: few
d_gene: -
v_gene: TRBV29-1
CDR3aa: CSARDSLNTEAFF
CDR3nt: TGCAGCGCCAGGGACTCTCTGAACACTGAAGCTTTCTTT

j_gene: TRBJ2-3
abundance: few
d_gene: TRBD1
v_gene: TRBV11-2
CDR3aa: CASSSGTGYLTDTQYF
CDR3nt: TGTGCCAGCAGCTCCGGGACAGGGTACCTCACAGATACGCAGTATTTT

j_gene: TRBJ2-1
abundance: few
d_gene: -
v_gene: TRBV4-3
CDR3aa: CASSQRQGGSYNEQFF
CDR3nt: TGCGCCAGCAGCCAACGCCAGGGGGGCTCCTACAATGAGCAGTTCTTC